The 7 T cell receptor beta chains listed next were all sequenced from one sample in a study of siplizumab effects on memory and regulatory T cells. Here immunoSEQ multiplex PCR was the method, and the copy in TCRdb shows in-frame clones only, minus some. The sample holds 60,000 or so clones, approximately 93% seen once. Sequenced sample: CD8+ T cells sorted from blood. The receptors were gathered from a human donor in good health.

This clone is a singleton in its sample. The genes are TRBV28 and TRBJ2-3, with D possibly matching TRBD1 (5 bases). The CDR3 sequence is 15 residues long. CDR1 and CDR2 from the germline V gene are MDHEN and SYDVKM. V was clipped by 5 bases and J by 3 bases, with 15 bases between them. The CDR3 loop is CASSPESSGTDTQYF. Here the CDR3 DNA reads TGTGCCAGCAGTCCTGAATCCTCAGGGACAGATACGCAGTATTTT.

The chain links TRBV7-9 to TRBJ2-5; 9 bases line up with TRBD2. The germline CDR1 and CDR2 sequences are SEHNR and FQNEAQ (reference sequence). With V trimmed by 6 bases and J by 5 bases, 13 bases remained unmatched. CDR3 length: 16 amino acids. The CDR3: CASSPLSGSLSETQYF. In DNA, the CDR3 is TGTGCCAGCAGTCCCCTTAGCGGGAGTCTTTCGGAGACCCAGTACTTC. The whole variable domain, filled in from reference TRBV7-9 and TRBJ2-5, reads DTGVSQNPRHKITKRGQNVTFRCDPISEHNRLYWYRQTLGQGPEFLTYFQNEAQLEKSRLLSDRFSAERPKGSFSTLEIQRTEQGDSAMYLCASSPLSGSLSETQYFGPGTRLLVL.

V is TRBV9 and J is TRBJ2-7; 11 nucleotides align to TRBD2. Germline-derived CDR1 and CDR2 are SGDLS and YYNGEE. J gave up 0 bases and V 5 bases, and 7 bases lay outside the gene matches. CDR3 length equals 16 residues. CDR3 loop: CASSEGTSGFSYEQYF. Here the CDR3 DNA reads TGTGCCAGCAGTGAAGGGACTAGCGGTTTCTCCTACGAGCAGTACTTC.

The V and J genes are TRBV29-1 and TRBJ2-1; the match to TRBD2 covers 7 bases. Trimming took 5 bases from V and 5 from J; bases not matched to a gene: 0. Germline values: CDR1 SQVTM, CDR2 ANQGSEA. This CDR3 region has 11 residues. CDR3 nucleotide sequence: TGCAGCGTTCTAGCGGACAATGAGCAGTTCTTC. It yields the protein CSVLADNEQFF.

The chain joins TRBV27 to TRBJ2-7; 7 bases align to TRBD2. The germline gives CDR1 MNHEY, CDR2 SMNVEV (reference sequence). The CDR3 length is 13 residues. V was clipped by 8 bases and J by 0 bases; unmatched bases: 4. The CDR3 reads CASGGGSSYEQYF. DNA for the CDR3: TGTGCCAGCGGGGGGGGAAGCTCCTACGAGCAGTACTTC.

The chain joins TRBV30 to TRBJ1-6; a weak D match, TRBD1 (5 bases). The CDR3 sequence is 13 residues long. Per germline, CDR1 GTSNPN and CDR2 SVGIG (reference sequence). V gave up 5 bases and J gave up 7 bases, with 12 bases separating them. The CDR3 region is CAWADSTNSPLHF. The CDR3 DNA sequence: TGTGCCTGGGCCGACAGTACGAATTCACCCCTCCACTTT.

The chain's CDR3 is CASSPWADQETQYF. CDR3 sequence (DNA): TGTGCCAGCAGCCCTTGGGCGGACCAAGAGACCCAGTACTTC. The gene calls are TRBV2 and TRBJ2-5; D gene uncertain. Germline CDR1 and CDR2: SNHLY and FYNNEI. The V end was cut by 6 bases, the J end by 0 bases, with 11 bases between. The CDR3 covers 14 residues.